This T cell receptor beta chain was documented in a study of CD8+ T cells in alopecia areata. Turning to the study itself: The graft donors were approximately 6-12-month-old C3H/HeJ mice with spontaneous alopecia, and their skin went to 7-10-week-old female C3H/HeJ mice.

There are a few counts of this clone. These gene names are mouse names. The CDR3 is cut off 3 residues early in the read; its end comes from the germline J gene. CD4, CD8alpha, NKG2D, NKG2ACE and other markers guided sorting of pooled cutaneous lymph node cells. Extracted RNA was reverse transcribed, and the resulting cDNA served as sequencing template. TCRdb's table, derived via immunoSEQ multiplex PCR, lists solely in-frame clones and lacks some. The sample has 250,000 or so clones, none seen only once. From germline, CDR1 is NSHNY and CDR2 SYGAGN. J gave up 2 bases and V 3 bases, and 2 bases lay outside the gene matches. This CDR3 contains 15 residues.

The genes are TRBV13-1 and TRBJ1-6, with 7 bases identical to TRBD1. TRBJ1-6 is labeled an ORF, and its function is uncertain. This sequence was found in a C3H/HeJ mouse with alopecia areata. MHC haplotype of the strain: H2-k. The source material was CD4+ T cells sorted from a lymph node. CDR3 in amino acids: CASSGRGTYNSPLYF. The sequenced CDR3 bases are TGTGCCAGCAGTGGCAGGGGGACCTATAATTCGCCC.